One sample yielded the 15 T cell receptor beta chains listed below, sequenced in a study of cytomegalovirus exposure and HLA in healthy donors. A multiplex PCR was run with 60 Vbeta primers and 13 Jbeta primers. Some clones are missing from TCRdb's copy, which holds only in-frame ones; the method was immunoSEQ multiplex PCR. The data contain around 170,000 clones, 76% of them singletons. The sequencing input was PBMCs. The receptor source for this set is a woman in her thirties in good health and CMV-seropositive.

This clone was detected once. The J gene is TRBJ2-3, the V gene TRBV9; TRBD1 matches at 7 bases. V lost 0 bases and J lost 6; bases outside the gene matches: 7. Germline-derived CDR1 and CDR2 are SGDLS and YYNGEE. The CDR3 covers 15 residues. The CDR3 DNA reads as TGTGCCAGCAGCGTAGGGGGCAGGGGGTTGGATACGCAGTATTTT. This codes for CASSVGGRGLDTQYF.

The rearrangement joins TRBV10-3 to TRBJ2-7; 7 nucleotides line up with TRBD2. Looked up from germline, CDR1 is ENHRY and CDR2 is SYGVKD. This CDR3 has 11 residues. With V trimmed by 7 bases and J by 6 bases, 3 bases remained unmatched. The CDR3 sequence is CAIMGGVEQYF. DNA of the CDR3: TGTGCCATCATGGGAGGGGTCGAGCAGTACTTC.

This chain uses TRBV11-1 with TRBJ2-5; D is unresolved. V was shortened by 0 bases and J by 1 base, with 6 bases between the two germline ends. The CDR3 length is 14 residues. Germline V gene lookup returns CDR1 SGHAT and CDR2 FQDESV (reference sequence). This chain's CDR3 is CASSLATLQETQYF. The CDR3 nucleotides are TGTGCCAGCAGCTTAGCGACTCTCCAAGAGACCCAGTACTTC. Full variable domain (rest looked up from reference TRBV11-1 and TRBJ2-5): EAEVAQSPRYKITEKSQAVAFWCDPISGHATLYWYRQILGQGPELLVQFQDESVVDDSQLPKDRFSAERLKGVDSTLKIQPAELGDSAMYLCASSLATLQETQYFGPGTRLLVL.

The V gene is TRBV7-3, the J gene TRBJ1-1, with TRBD1 matching 11 bases. The CDR3 has 15 residues. Per the germline V gene, CDR1 is SGHTA and CDR2 is FQGTGA. J lost 5 bases, V lost 4 bases, and 6 bases had no gene match. The CDR3 loop is CASSSGQGVSTEAFF. In DNA, the CDR3 is TGTGCCAGCAGCTCGGGACAGGGGGTTTCAACTGAAGCTTTCTTT.

The gene calls are TRBV28 and TRBJ2-5; 9 bases line up with TRBD2. The ends lost 3 bases at V and 4 bases at J; junction bases unmatched: 6. The CDR3 runs to 15 residues. Per germline, CDR1 MDHEN and CDR2 SYDVKM. The CDR3 loop is CASSFERGAGETQYF. CDR3 in DNA: TGTGCCAGCAGTTTTGAGCGGGGGGCCGGAGAGACCCAGTACTTC.

The chain links TRBV11-2 to TRBJ2-2; a weak D match, TRBD2 (6 bases). This CDR3 comprises 15 residues. V lost 5 bases, J lost 5 bases, and 15 bases lay in between. Germline values: CDR1 SGHAT, CDR2 FQNNGV. The CDR3 DNA reads TGTGCCAGCAGCCGGGACTCGACCGGGACCGGGGAGCTGTTTTTT. It encodes CASSRDSTGTGELFF.

The rearrangement joins TRBV9 to TRBJ2-2; tentatively, D is TRBD1 (6 bases). CDR3 length: 14 amino acids. Germline V gene lookup returns CDR1 SGDLS and CDR2 YYNGEE. Trimming left V 0 bases short and J 8 bases short, with 11 bases between. For the CDR3, the DNA is TGTGCCAGCAGCGTAGACAGGGTAACTGGGGAGCTGTTTTTT. Its translation is CASSVDRVTGELFF.

In this sample, this clone turned up a few times. The rearrangement uses TRBV2 and TRBJ2-1, with 7 positions matching TRBD1. Germline V lookup: CDR1 SNHLY, CDR2 FYNNEI. The CDR3 spans 13 residues. V lost 4 bases and J lost 6; bases outside the gene matches: 3. CDR3 residues: CASSGRDSNEQFF. The CDR3 nucleotides read TGTGCCAGCAGTGGAAGGGACAGCAATGAGCAGTTCTTC.

This chain uses TRBV6-1 with TRBJ1-2; D gene unclear. CDR1 MNHNS and CDR2 SASEGT come from the germline V gene. The CDR3 spans 14 residues. The V and J ends lost 6 bases and 5 bases respectively, with 16 bases between them. CDR3 bases: TGTGCCAGCAGCCTTGAAGCCGGTGGTTATGGCTACACCTTC. Amino acids: CASSLEAGGYGYTF.

V and J are TRBV28 and TRBJ1-5; D unresolved. CDR1 and CDR2 (germline): MDHEN, SYDVKM. The V end lost 2 bases, the J end lost 3 bases, and 20 bases lay between the germline ends. The CDR3 has 18 residues. DNA for the CDR3: TGTGCCAGCAGTTTAATTCCCACCTTAGGCAGCGACAATCAGCCCCAGCATTTT. This sequence encodes CASSLIPTLGSDNQPQHF.

The chain is built from TRBV19 and TRBJ1-5; weak D call: TRBD1 (6 bases). Per germline, CDR1 LNHDA and CDR2 SQIVND (reference sequence). The CDR3 has 12 residues. Trimming left V 7 bases short and J 4 bases short, with 8 bases between. In DNA form, the CDR3 reads TGTGCCAGTACTCAGGGGAATCAGCCCCAGCATTTT. Its translation is CASTQGNQPQHF. Full variable domain (missing parts from reference TRBV19 and TRBJ1-5): DGGITQSPKYLFRKEGQNVTLSCEQNLNHDAMYWYRQDPGQGLRLIYYSQIVNDFQKGDIAEGYSVSREKKESFPLTVTSAQKNPTAFYLCASTQGNQPQHFGDGTRLSIL.

The chain carries TRBV5-6 and TRBJ2-3, with 8 bases lining up with TRBD1. The germline V gene encodes CDR1 SGHDT and CDR2 YYEEEE. The CDR3 runs to 15 residues. Unmatched junction bases numbered 4, after V lost 4 bases and J lost 0 bases. CDR3 amino acids: CASSSGQGSTDTQYF. CDR3 nucleotides: TGTGCCAGCAGCAGTGGACAGGGCAGCACAGATACGCAGTATTTT.

J is TRBJ2-1 and V is TRBV19; a weak D match, TRBD1 (6 bases). The V and J ends lost 8 bases and 5 bases respectively, with 10 bases between them. Germline V lookup: CDR1 LNHDA, CDR2 SQIVND (reference sequence). The length of the CDR3 is 12 residues. The CDR3 spells CASGAGDNEQFF. The CDR3 DNA sequence: TGTGCCAGTGGGGCAGGGGACAATGAGCAGTTCTTC.

The V call is TRBV5-1, the J call TRBJ1-2, with D tentatively TRBD1 (6 bases). With 4 bases removed from V and 2 bases from J, the gap between germline ends came to 9 bases. The CDR3 is 13 residues long. Germline CDR1 and CDR2: SGHRS and YFSETQ. The CDR3 nucleotides read TGCGCCAGCAGCCGGGACAAAAACTATGGCTACACCTTC. Translated, it gives CASSRDKNYGYTF.

The chain couples TRBV14 to TRBJ2-5, with 7 bases that match TRBD2. CDR3 length: 15 residues. V shed 4 bases and J 3 bases; nucleotides not matched to a gene: 8. CDR1 SGHDN and CDR2 FVKESK come from the germline V gene. Written as DNA, the CDR3 is TGTGCCAGCAGCCCCGAACTGGGGGGGAAAGAGACCCAGTACTTC. Its translation: CASSPELGGKETQYF. Supplemented by reference TRBV14 and TRBJ2-5, the full variable domain reads EAGVTQFPSHSVIEKGQTVTLRCDPISGHDNLYWYRRVMGKEIKFLLHFVKESKQDESGMPNNRFLAERTGGTYSTLKVQPAELEDSGVYFCASSPELGGKETQYFGPGTRLLVL.